The present TCR beta chain was sequenced within a study of CD8+ T cells in alopecia areata. Study background: Donor skin was harvested from roughly 6-13-month-old C3H/HeJ mice with spontaneous alopecia and grafted onto approximately 6-11-week-old female C3H/HeJ recipients.

CDR1 is NNHDY, CDR2 SYVADS, per germline. The V end was cut by 0 bases, the J end by 4 bases, with 13 bases between. The CDR3 sequence is 16 residues long. Following extraction, RNA underwent reverse transcription to cDNA, which served as the sequencing template. Sequencing used immunoSEQ multiplex PCR; TCRdb keeps in-frame clones, though not all of them. The sample contains about 110,000 clones, none of them singletons. This clone was recorded many times. Here the gene names and germline are mouse. The CDR3 end falls 4 residues outside the read, so it is completed with the germline J gene. The sequence was collected from a C3H/HeJ mouse with alopecia areata. MHC haplotype: H2-k. The V gene is TRBV13-3, the J gene TRBJ2-2, with D maybe TRBD2 (6 bases). The sample comprised lesional skin. This CDR3 is CASSDARAWGTGQLYF. The CDR3 bases that were read are TGTGCCAGCAGTGATGCAAGGGCCTGGGGCACCGGG.